Sequencing of this TCR beta chain was carried out in a study of CD8+ T cells in alopecia areata. This clone was seen more than once but under ten times. It was cDNA, reverse transcribed from extracted RNA, that served as the sequencing template. This table comes from immunoSEQ multiplex PCR, and its TCRdb copy is limited to in-frame clones, with some not included. Of around 120,000 clones listed, less than 75% are singletons. The germline V gene has CDR1 MGHRA and CDR2 YSYEKL. The trim removed 1 base at V and 8 bases at J, leaving 13 bases unmatched. This CDR3 spans 17 amino acids. As to treatment: oral pan-JAK inhibitor, 5-10 mg twice daily.

This chain uses TRBV4-1 with TRBJ2-1; 8 bases match TRBD2. This sequence was found in a human donor with alopecia areata. This material consisted of CD8+ T cells sorted from blood, taken at week 4, from a patient treated with tofacitinib. CDR3: CASSQAPSGRVSYEQFF. CDR3 nucleotides: TGCGCCAGCAGCCAAGCACCGTCCGGGAGGGTCTCCTATGAGCAGTTCTTC.